One sample yielded the 9 T cell receptor beta chains listed below, sequenced in a study of blood T cells in healthy people across ages. Then a second PCR, running about 7 to 11 cycles, was carried out with a sample-barcoded 5' primer and a J-beta primer mix. TCRdb fed the 5' RACE reads into MiXCR, producing one record per CDR3 protein. This table holds around 650,000 distinct CDR3 sequences, approximately 40% found once. The sample taken for sequencing was blood. Receptors were obtained from a man older than 75 in good health.

This clonotype was picked up a small number of times. This chain links TRBV7-6 with TRBJ2-5, with a weak D call TRBD1 (6 bases). Judging by the DNA end, TRBJ2-1 fits better; the J call may be wrong. Germline V gene sequence: CDR1 SGHVS, CDR2 FNYEAQ. This CDR3 contains 17 residues. CDR3: CASSLVPGAGVQETQFF. In DNA, the CDR3 is TGTGCCAGCAGCCTTGTGCCAGGGGCAGGAGTCCAAGAGACCCAGTTCTTC.

Remarks on this clonotype: This sequence may be a read error, since a much larger clone differs from it by one base. This chain links TRBV30 with TRBJ2-4, with TRBD1 identical over 8 bases. This CDR3 region has 14 residues. Germline CDR1 and CDR2: GTSNPN and SVGIG (reference sequence). The trim removed 3 bases at V and 4 bases at J, leaving 5 bases unmatched. CDR3 residues: CAWRVRDRKNIQYF. CDR3 bases: TGTGCCTGGAGGGTACGGGACAGGAAAAACATTCAGTACTTC.

The sample holds a few counts of this clonotype. The chain carries TRBV5-1 and TRBJ2-2; 10 nucleotides line up with TRBD1. V lost 5 bases, J lost 2 bases, and 6 bases stayed unmatched. This CDR3 comprises 16 residues. CDR1 SGHRS and CDR2 YFSETQ come from the germline V gene. The chain's CDR3 is CASRPRDRGNTGELFF. The CDR3 region has the DNA TGCGCCAGCAGGCCCCGGGACAGGGGAAACACCGGGGAGCTGTTTTTT.

The J gene is TRBJ2-7, the V gene TRBV6-2 or TRBV6-3; 8 bases line up with TRBD2. CDR1 MNHEY and CDR2 SVGEGT come from the germline V gene. Unmatched junction bases numbered 12, after V lost 6 bases and J lost 2 bases. This CDR3 region has 16 residues. This chain's CDR3 is CASSPNFGREAYEQYF. The CDR3 nucleotides read TGTGCCAGCAGCCCAAATTTTGGGCGGGAGGCCTACGAGCAGTACTTC.

With regard to this clonotype: The junction and the germline gene differ at one end; a read error may be behind it. The CDR3 protein is CVTSDLTGIGDTQYF. DNA of the CDR3: TGTGTCACCAGTGATTTGACAGGGATAGGAGATACGCAGTATTTT. The rearrangement joins TRBV24-1 to TRBJ2-3; 7 bases are a match to TRBD1. The CDR3 covers 15 residues. Germline V gene sequence: CDR1 KGHDR, CDR2 SFDVKD.

V gene TRBV6-2 or TRBV6-3 combines with J gene TRBJ2-7; 10 bases are shared with TRBD1. Germline CDR1 MNHEY, CDR2 SVGEGT. The V segment lost 6 bases and the J segment 3 bases; nucleotides outside the gene matches: 5. CDR3 length: 14 residues. The CDR3 DNA sequence: TGTGCCAGCAGCAAAAGGACAGGGGGCTACGAGCAGTACTTC. Protein product: CASSKRTGGYEQYF.

The V gene is TRBV20-1, the J gene TRBJ1-3, with 7 bases fitting TRBD1. With V trimmed by 2 bases and J by 3 bases, 4 bases remained unmatched. Germline lookup yields CDR1 DFQATT and CDR2 SNEGSKA (reference sequence). The CDR3 consists of 14 residues. The CDR3 DNA is TGCAGTGCTAGACTGACAGGGCTTGGAAACACCATATATTTT. This codes for CSARLTGLGNTIYF.

The J gene is TRBJ2-7, the V gene TRBV6-9, with D possibly being TRBD2 (5 bases). CDR3 length: 13 amino acids. CDR1 and CDR2 from the germline V gene are MNHGY and SVAAGI. Trimming took off 7 bases at V and 9 bases at J, with 19 bases between the two ends. This CDR3 is CASIVQGSLRQYF. The CDR3 coding sequence is TGTGCCAGCATTGTTCAAGGGAGCTTAAGGCAGTACTTC.

The gene calls are TRBV7-3 and TRBJ2-5; D ambiguous. This CDR3 contains 14 residues. Germline assignment: CDR1 SGHTA and CDR2 FQGTGA. V was shortened by 2 bases and J by 1 base, with 8 bases between the two germline ends. As DNA, the CDR3 is TGTGCCAGCAGCTTATCCAGTATCCAAGAGACCCAGTACTTC. Its translation: CASSLSSIQETQYF.